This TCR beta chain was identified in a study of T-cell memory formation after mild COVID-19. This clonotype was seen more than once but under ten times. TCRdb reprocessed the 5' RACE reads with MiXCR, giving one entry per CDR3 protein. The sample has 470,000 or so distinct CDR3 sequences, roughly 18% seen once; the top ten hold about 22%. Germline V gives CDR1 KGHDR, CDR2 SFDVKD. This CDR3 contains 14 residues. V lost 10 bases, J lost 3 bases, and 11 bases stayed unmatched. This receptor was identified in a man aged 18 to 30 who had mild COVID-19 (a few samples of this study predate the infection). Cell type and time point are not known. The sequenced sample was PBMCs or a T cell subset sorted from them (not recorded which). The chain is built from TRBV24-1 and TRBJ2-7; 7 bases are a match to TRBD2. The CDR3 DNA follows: TGTGCCACTCAGCGGGAACCTGGGGGCTACGAGCAGTACTTC. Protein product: CATQREPGGYEQYF.